One sample yielded the 9 T cell receptor beta chains listed below, sequenced in a study of T cell responses to AZD1222 COVID-19 vaccine. The data were produced by immunoSEQ multiplex PCR, yet TCRdb's version contains in-frame clones alone and is incomplete. The sample includes some 120,000 clones, 90% seen only once; the top ten take 7.2%. The specimen comprised peripheral blood, sampled on day 0 of AZD1222 vaccination. The origin of the receptors is an adult in good health.

On this clone itself: The junction departs from germline at one end; a sequencing error may be responsible. The chain joins TRBV28 to TRBJ1-2; weak D call: TRBD1 (5 bases). There are 15 residues in the CDR3. The germline gives CDR1 MDHEN, CDR2 SYDVKM. The CDR3, as DNA: TGTGCCAGCACCCTCCGGGGCAGGCCTAACTATGGCTACACCTTT. The encoded protein is CASTLRGRPNYGYTF.

This chain joins TRBV7-2 and TRBJ1-2, with D hard to call. Germline V CDR1 and CDR2: SGHTA, FQGNSA. CDR3 length equals 15 residues. V lost 2 bases and J lost 4, with 14 bases in between. CDR3 DNA: TGTGCCAGCAGCTTAAAGGCAGGTACGACCTATGGCTACACCTTC. Protein: CASSLKAGTTYGYTF.

The chain employs TRBV27 and TRBJ2-1, with 8 bases matching TRBD1. Germline-derived CDR1 and CDR2 are MNHEY and SMNVEV (reference sequence). Germline trimming cut 6 bases from V and 10 bases from J; bases unmatched to any gene: 11. There are 14 residues in the CDR3. The CDR3 nucleotides read TGTGCCAGCAGGGGGCAAGACAGGGGTGGCGAGCAGTTCTTC. It translates to CASRGQDRGGEQFF.

The chain joins TRBV19 to TRBJ2-1; 10 bases are a match to TRBD2. V trimming: 3 bases; J trimming: 9 bases; junction bases outside the gene matches: 8. Germline lookup yields CDR1 LNHDA and CDR2 SQIVND (reference sequence). This CDR3 is built from 15 residues. The CDR3 loop is CASSIIAGGSVEQFF. DNA of the CDR3: TGTGCCAGTAGTATTATAGCGGGAGGTTCGGTTGAGCAGTTCTTC.

This clone came up once. This chain connects TRBV3-1 (or the pseudogene TRBV3-2) to TRBJ2-7; 13 nucleotides line up with TRBD2. J gave up 7 bases and V 4 bases, and 10 bases lay outside the gene matches. The CDR3 loop spans 16 amino acids. The V gene's germline CDR1 is LGHDT and CDR2 YNNKEL (reference sequence). The CDR3 reads CASSPPRTSGRHEQYF. Written as DNA, the CDR3 is TGTGCCAGCAGCCCCCCAAGGACTAGCGGGAGACATGAGCAGTACTTC.

The chain is built from TRBV13 and TRBJ2-3; D unresolved. CDR1 and CDR2 from the germline V gene are PRHDT and FYEKMQ (reference sequence). Between the trimmed V and J ends, which lost 0 bases and 5 bases, there was a span of 15 bases. This CDR3 is built from 16 residues. The CDR3 coding sequence is TGTGCCAGCAGCTTAGGACAGCTTCGAGATGGAGATACGCAGTATTTT. Its translation is CASSLGQLRDGDTQYF.

This chain uses TRBV7-8 with TRBJ1-5; maybe TRBD1 (5 bases). Germline values: CDR1 SGHVS, CDR2 FQNEAQ. V lost 1 base, J lost 6 bases, and 16 bases lay in between. The CDR3 length is 16 residues. CDR3 in amino acids: CASSLVEAGISQPQHF. The CDR3 coding sequence is TGTGCCAGCAGCTTAGTAGAGGCAGGGATATCTCAGCCCCAGCATTTT.

The CDR3 coding sequence is TGCGCCAGCAGCGACAGGGTGGGATCAGATACGCAGTATTTT. Amino acids: CASSDRVGSDTQYF. The chain has TRBV5-1 and TRBJ2-3, with 7 bases identical to TRBD1. The CDR3 length is 14 residues. CDR1 is SGHRS and CDR2 is YFSETQ in the germline V gene. The V gene end was trimmed by 4 bases and the J gene end by 4 bases; junction bases not matched to a gene: 6.

J is TRBJ2-3 and V is TRBV5-4; TRBD2 matches 7 bases. V gave up 3 bases and J gave up 4 bases; unmatched junction bases: 8. The CDR3 has 15 residues. Per the germline V gene, CDR1 is SGHNT and CDR2 is YYREEE (reference sequence). Here the CDR3 DNA reads TGTGCCAGCAGCTATGGGAGGGGCGCCTCAGATACGCAGTATTTT. This codes for CASSYGRGASDTQYF.